This TCR beta chain was recorded in a study of metastatic and nonmetastatic thyroid tumors. Not a single patient had been given any form of treatment at any point before undergoing thyroid surgery. CDR1 is KGHSH and CDR2 is LQKENI in the germline V gene. This CDR3 has 15 amino acids. Authors' analysis steps: To classify distant metastasis in papillary thyroid cancer, a model was built from CDR3 differences across clinicopathological groups. TCRdb reprocessed the PCR reads using MiXCR. TCRdb's processing, not the authors' own work, is the source of the V and J calls. The table lists 20,000 to 25,000 clones, roughly 21% of them singletons. This clone has only a few counts. One end of the junction fails to match germline, which may point to a read error.

The origin of this receptor is a female donor with papillary thyroid cancer or a benign thyroid nodule (not recorded which). Some clones in this sample may be carry-over from other donors' samples. Sequencing input: blood. The gene calls are TRBV18 and TRBJ1-2; unclear D gene. The CDR3 here is CANSPPMARDNGYTF. The CDR3 bases are TGTGCCAACTCACCACCCATGGCCCGCGACAATGGCTACACCTTC.